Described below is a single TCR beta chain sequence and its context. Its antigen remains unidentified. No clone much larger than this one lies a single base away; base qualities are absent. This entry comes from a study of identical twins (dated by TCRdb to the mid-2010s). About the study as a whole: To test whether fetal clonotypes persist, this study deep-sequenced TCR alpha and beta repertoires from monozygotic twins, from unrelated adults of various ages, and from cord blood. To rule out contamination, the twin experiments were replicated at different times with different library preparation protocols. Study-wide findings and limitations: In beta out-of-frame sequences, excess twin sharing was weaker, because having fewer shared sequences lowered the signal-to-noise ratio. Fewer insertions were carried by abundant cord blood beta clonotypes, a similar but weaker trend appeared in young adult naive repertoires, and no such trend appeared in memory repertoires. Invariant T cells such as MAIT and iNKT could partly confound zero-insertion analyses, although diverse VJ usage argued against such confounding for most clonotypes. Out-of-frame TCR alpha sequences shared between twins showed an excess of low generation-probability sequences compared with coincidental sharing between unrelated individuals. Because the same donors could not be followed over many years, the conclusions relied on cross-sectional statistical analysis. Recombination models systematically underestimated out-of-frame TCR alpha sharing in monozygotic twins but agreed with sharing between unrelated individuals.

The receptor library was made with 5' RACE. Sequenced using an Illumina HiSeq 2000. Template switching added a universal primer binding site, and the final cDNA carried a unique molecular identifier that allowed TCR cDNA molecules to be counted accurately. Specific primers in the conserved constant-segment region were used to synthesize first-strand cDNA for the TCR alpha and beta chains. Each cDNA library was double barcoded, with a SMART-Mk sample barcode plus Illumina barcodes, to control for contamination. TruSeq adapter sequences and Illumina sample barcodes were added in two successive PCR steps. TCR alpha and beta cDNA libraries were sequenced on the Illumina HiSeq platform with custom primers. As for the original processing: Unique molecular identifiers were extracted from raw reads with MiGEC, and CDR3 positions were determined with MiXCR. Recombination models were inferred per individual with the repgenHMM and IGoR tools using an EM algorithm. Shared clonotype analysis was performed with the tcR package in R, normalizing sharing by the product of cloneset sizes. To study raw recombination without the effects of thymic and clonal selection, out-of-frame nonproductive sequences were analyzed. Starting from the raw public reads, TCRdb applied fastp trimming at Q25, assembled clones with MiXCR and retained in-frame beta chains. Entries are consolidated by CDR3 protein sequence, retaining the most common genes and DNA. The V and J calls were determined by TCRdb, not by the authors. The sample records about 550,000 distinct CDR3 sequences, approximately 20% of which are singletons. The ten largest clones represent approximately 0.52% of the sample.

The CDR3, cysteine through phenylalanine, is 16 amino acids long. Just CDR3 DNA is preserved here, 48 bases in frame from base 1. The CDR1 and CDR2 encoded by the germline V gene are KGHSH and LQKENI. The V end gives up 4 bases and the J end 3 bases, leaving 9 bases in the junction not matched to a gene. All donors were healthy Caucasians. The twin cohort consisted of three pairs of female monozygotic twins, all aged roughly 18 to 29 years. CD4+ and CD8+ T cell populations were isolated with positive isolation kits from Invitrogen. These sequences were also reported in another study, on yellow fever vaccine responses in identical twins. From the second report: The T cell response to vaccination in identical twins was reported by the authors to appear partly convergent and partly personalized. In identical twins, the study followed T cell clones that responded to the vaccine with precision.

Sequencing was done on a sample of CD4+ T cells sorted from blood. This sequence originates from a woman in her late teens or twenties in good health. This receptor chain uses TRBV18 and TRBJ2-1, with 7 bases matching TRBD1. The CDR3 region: CASSLLTGDVYNEQFF. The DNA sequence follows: TGTGCCAGCTCACTCCTAACAGGGGACGTCTACAATGAGCAGTTCTTC.